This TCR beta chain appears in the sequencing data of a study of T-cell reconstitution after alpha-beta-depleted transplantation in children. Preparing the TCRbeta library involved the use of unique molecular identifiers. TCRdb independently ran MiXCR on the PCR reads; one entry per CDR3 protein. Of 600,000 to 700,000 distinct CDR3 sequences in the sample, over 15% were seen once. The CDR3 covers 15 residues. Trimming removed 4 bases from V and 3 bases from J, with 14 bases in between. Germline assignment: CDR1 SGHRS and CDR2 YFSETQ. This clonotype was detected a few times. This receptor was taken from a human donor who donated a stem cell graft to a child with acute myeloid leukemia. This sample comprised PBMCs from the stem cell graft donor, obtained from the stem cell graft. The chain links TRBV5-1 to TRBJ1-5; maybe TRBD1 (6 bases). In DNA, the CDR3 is TGCGCCAGCAGCCCCGGGACATTAACCAATCAGCCCCAGCATTTT. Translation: CASSPGTLTNQPQHF.